This TCR beta chain is drawn from a study of CD8 T cells in Susac syndrome. Study background: At blood draw, Susac syndrome patients were therapy-naive, on corticosteroids, or on intravenous immunoglobulin alone.

TEMRA cells were enriched by FACS, and CD4+ and CD8+ T cells were negatively isolated. RNA totalling 0.5 to 1 ug underwent reverse transcription with random hexamers. The immunoSEQ assay covered 54 Vbeta and 13 Jbeta segments for CDR3. TCRdb itself ran the immunoSEQ multiplex PCR reads through MiXCR, one entry per CDR3 protein. Seen here are some 130,000 distinct CDR3 sequences, roughly 94% observed once, and the top ten hold about 0.18%. Germline V lookup: CDR1 SGHDN, CDR2 FVKESK. With 4 bases clipped from V and 4 bases from J, the junction kept 4 bases outside the gene matches. The CDR3 length is 15 residues. Remarks on this clonotype: Its antigen is unidentified.

Overall study findings and caveats: Clonal expansion of Susac CD8+ cells peaked in TEMRA cells, and it also peaked in active patients.

The sample comprised CD8+ T cells from PBMCs. The chain uses TRBV14 and TRBJ2-5; 12 bases align to TRBD2. This receptor was identified in a human donor with Susac syndrome. CDR3 bases: TGTGCCAGCAGCCCGCCGGGACTAGCGGGAGAGACCCAGTACTTC. Translated: CASSPPGLAGETQYF.